This TCR beta chain stems from a study of tissue T cells after allogeneic stem cell transplantation. Notes on the study in general: This small cohort was clinically heterogeneous, and sampling depth was a limitation.

CDR3 length: 13 amino acids. The trim removed 6 bases at V and 6 bases at J, leaving 1 base unmatched. The germline V gene has CDR1 KGHPV and CDR2 FQNQEV (reference sequence). Assay used: immunoSEQ multiplex PCR; TCRdb lists only in-frame clones, some missing. There are 7,500 to 8,000 clones in the sample; 35% to 40% occur only once, and 5.5% to 8% lies in the top ten. This clone appeared a few times. The antigen is not known. Mouse names are used for the genes. The CDR3 end falls 1 residue outside the read, so it is completed with the germline J gene. This CDR3 is also generated by other DNA sequences in the sample. Time point defined: mouse harvest day 14 after allogeneic transplant. Mouse grafts combined 10^7 T-cell-depleted bone marrow cells with 10^6 splenic CD5+ T cells. Mice had MHC-mismatched B6 into BALB/c GVHD, sampled day 7 or 14.

The chain links TRBV26 to TRBJ2-5; TRBD1 aligns across 12 bases. Sequencing input: skin. The TCR sequence derives from a female BALB/c mouse given C57BL/6 T cells with graft-versus-host disease after an allogeneic hematopoietic cell transplant. The CDR3 loop is CASSGTGGDTQYF. Incomplete CDR3 DNA: TGTGCCAGCAGCGGGACAGGGGGCGACACCCAGTAC.